This entry is about one TCR beta chain. This specimen comes from a study of blood T cell repertoires in COVID-19. V lost 0 bases and J 10 bases, leaving 7 bases between the germline ends. Germline values: CDR1 LGHDT, CDR2 YNNKEL (reference sequence). The CDR3 has 12 residues. How the authors handled the data: Amplified reference gene primers provided the basis for estimating nucleated cell counts. Profiling relied on immunoSEQ multiplex PCR, and the TCRdb table lists in-frame clones only, not all of them. V, J and clone size reflect that table, while D and trimming were determined from the DNA. This table has roughly 300,000 clones, about nine tenths appearing once.

The source of this sequence is a woman under 30 who had recovered from COVID-19. The genes are TRBV3-1 (or the pseudogene TRBV3-2) and TRBJ1-5; D remains ambiguous. What was sequenced was PBMCs or T cells enriched from blood (not recorded which). The chain's CDR3 is CASSQEAGPQHF. CDR3 DNA sequence: TGTGCCAGCAGCCAAGAAGCAGGCCCCCAGCATTTT.